Here is one T cell receptor beta chain with its context. These data are taken from a study of blood T cell repertoires in COVID-19. In the study overall: Donors in the United States, Italy and Spain gave samples during acute or convalescent COVID-19. Nucleic acid was either cDNA or gDNA, and it came from T cells, B-cell-depleted T cells, or PBMCs.

The authors' processing: Nucleated cell number was recorded as an estimate derived from reference gene primer amplification. Sequencing used immunoSEQ multiplex PCR; TCRdb keeps in-frame clones, though not all of them. From that table come the V and J calls and clone size; the DNA was used to work out D and trimming. Here the sample spans approximately 120,000 clones, 83% being singletons. The CDR3 length is 15 residues. With 4 bases removed from V and 5 bases from J, the gap between germline ends came to 18 bases. CDR1 and CDR2 (germline): SGHRS, YFSETQ. V gene TRBV5-1 combines with J gene TRBJ1-1; TRBD1 is a possible D gene (6 bases). The clonotype originates from a woman aged 55-70 years with acute or convalescent COVID-19. The sequenced sample was peripheral blood. CDR3 loop: CASSGGWGKATEAFF. CDR3 sequence (DNA): TGCGCCAGCAGCGGGGGCTGGGGGAAGGCGACTGAAGCTTTCTTT.